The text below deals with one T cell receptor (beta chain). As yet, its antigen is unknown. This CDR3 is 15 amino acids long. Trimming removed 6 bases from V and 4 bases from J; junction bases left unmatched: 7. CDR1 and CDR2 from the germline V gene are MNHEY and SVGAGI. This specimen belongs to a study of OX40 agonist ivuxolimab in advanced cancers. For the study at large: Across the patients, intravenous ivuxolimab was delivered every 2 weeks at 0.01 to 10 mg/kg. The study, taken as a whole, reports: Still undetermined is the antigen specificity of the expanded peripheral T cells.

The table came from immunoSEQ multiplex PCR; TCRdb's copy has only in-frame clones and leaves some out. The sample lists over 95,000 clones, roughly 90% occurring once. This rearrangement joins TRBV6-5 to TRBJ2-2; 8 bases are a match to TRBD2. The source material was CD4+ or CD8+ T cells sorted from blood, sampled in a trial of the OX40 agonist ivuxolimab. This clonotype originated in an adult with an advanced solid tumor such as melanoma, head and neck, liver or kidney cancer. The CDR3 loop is CASSLSGTGTGELFF. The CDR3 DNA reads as TGTGCCAGCAGCCTTAGCGGGACGGGCACCGGGGAGCTGTTTTTT.